What follows are 18 T cell receptor beta chains derived from one specimen sequenced in a study of cytomegalovirus exposure and HLA in healthy donors. Vbeta (60) and Jbeta (13) primers were used in the PCR. TCRdb's table, derived via immunoSEQ multiplex PCR, lists solely in-frame clones and lacks some. Of a few hundred thousand clones in the sample, approximately 84% were seen once. Material for sequencing was PBMCs. These TCRs come from a woman aged 40 to 49 in good health and CMV-seropositive.

J is TRBJ1-4 and V is TRBV29-1; 8 bases fit TRBD1. The CDR3 is 14 residues long. V lost 5 bases and J lost 4; bases outside the gene matches: 6. The germline CDR1 and CDR2 sequences are SQVTM and ANQGSEA. The CDR3: CSVSAGGRNEKLFF. The CDR3 nucleotides are TGCAGCGTTTCAGCAGGGGGCCGTAATGAAAAACTGTTTTTT.

This chain joins TRBV7-2 and TRBJ2-1; TRBD2 aligns across 7 bases. The CDR3 length is 12 residues. V lost 2 bases, J lost 10 bases, and 2 bases stayed unmatched. Germline V CDR1 and CDR2: SGHTA, FQGNSA. CDR3 loop: CASSLSGAEQFF. CDR3 bases: TGTGCCAGCAGCTTAAGCGGGGCGGAGCAGTTCTTC.

The sample holds a few counts of this clone. This rearrangement joins TRBV10-3 to TRBJ1-1; 7 bases fit TRBD1. The CDR3 has 14 amino acids. V lost 0 bases, J lost 11 bases, and 9 bases stayed unmatched. Germline V gene sequence: CDR1 ENHRY, CDR2 SYGVKD. CDR3 sequence: CAISESLQGTGAFF. CDR3 in DNA: TGTGCCATCAGTGAGTCGCTACAGGGGACGGGCGCTTTCTTT.

The rearrangement joins TRBV7-6 to TRBJ2-5; D uncertain. Per the germline V gene, CDR1 is SGHVS and CDR2 is FNYEAQ. This CDR3 is 14 amino acids long. V shed 1 base and J shed 2 bases, with 8 bases lying between them. The CDR3 sequence: CASSLVGFQETQYF. CDR3 bases: TGTGCCAGCAGCTTAGTGGGCTTTCAAGAGACCCAGTACTTC. The full variable domain, its missing parts supplied by reference TRBV7-6 and TRBJ2-5, is GAGVSQSPRYKVTKRGQDVALRCDPISGHVSLYWYRQALGQGPEFLTYFNYEAQQDKSGLPNDRFSAERPEGSISTLTIQRTEQRDSAMYRCASSLVGFQETQYFGPGTRLLVL.

The chain recombines TRBV7-9 with TRBJ2-1; the match to TRBD2 covers 7 bases. Looked up from germline, CDR1 is SEHNR and CDR2 is FQNEAQ (reference sequence). V lost 5 bases to trimming and J lost 10 bases; unmatched junction nucleotides: 8. The length of the CDR3 is 13 residues. The CDR3 DNA reads as TGTGCCAGCAGCATTCAACCTAGCGGAGAGCAGTTCTTC. Protein: CASSIQPSGEQFF.

J is TRBJ2-6 and V is TRBV2; no definite D call. CDR3 length equals 13 residues. V lost 6 bases, J lost 1 base, and 4 bases lay in between. Germline V gene data show CDR1 as SNHLY and CDR2 as FYNNEI. The CDR3 coding sequence is TGTGCCAGCAGGGAGTCTGGGGCCAACGTCCTGACTTTC. Residues: CASRESGANVLTF.

The chain links TRBV4-2 to TRBJ1-3; tentatively, D is TRBD1 (6 bases). The CDR3 loop spans 15 amino acids. Trimming cost V 0 bases and J 1 base, with 7 bases left between them. The V gene's germline CDR1 is LGHNA and CDR2 YNFKEQ. The CDR3 reads CASSQDRGSGNTIYF. The CDR3 DNA is TGTGCCAGCAGCCAAGACAGGGGTTCTGGAAACACCATATATTTT.

The V gene is TRBV10-3, the J gene TRBJ2-1, with 10 bases matching TRBD1. The length of the CDR3 is 15 residues. CDR1 and CDR2 from the germline V gene are ENHRY and SYGVKD. V was pared by 4 bases and J by 2 bases, with 2 bases of the junction left unmatched. This CDR3 reads CAISGGTGAYNEQFF. CDR3 in DNA: TGTGCCATCAGTGGGGGGACAGGGGCCTACAATGAGCAGTTCTTC.

This chain links TRBV19 with TRBJ2-7, with 10 positions matching TRBD2. Germline V gives CDR1 LNHDA, CDR2 SQIVND (reference sequence). The CDR3 consists of 15 residues. V shed 4 bases, J shed 3 bases, and the junction held 6 bases outside the gene matches. This CDR3 is CASSRTLAGVYEQYF. The CDR3 DNA is TGTGCCAGTAGTAGGACTCTAGCGGGGGTCTACGAGCAGTACTTC.

This clone has just a few counts. The chain couples TRBV7-2 to TRBJ2-3; the D gene is possibly TRBD1 (5 bases). Germline V gene data show CDR1 as SGHTA and CDR2 as FQGNSA. V lost 10 bases, J lost 10 bases, and 21 bases lay in between. CDR3 size: 13 residues. CDR3 sequence reads: CAITTGSRVAQYF. The DNA for the CDR3 is TGTGCCATTACGACGGGCTCCAGGGTTGCGCAGTATTTT.

V is TRBV28 and J is TRBJ1-4, with D possibly being TRBD1 (6 bases). V lost 6 bases, J lost 8 bases, and 16 bases lay in between. This CDR3 has 14 amino acids. Germline V gives CDR1 MDHEN, CDR2 SYDVKM. The CDR3, as DNA: TGTGCCAGCAGGAACAGGGTTTACGCCGAAAAACTGTTTTTT. Amino acid sequence: CASRNRVYAEKLFF.

In its sample, this clone was seen once. This chain links TRBV15 with TRBJ2-1, with D unresolved. In germline, CDR1 is LNHNV, CDR2 YYDKDF (reference sequence). The V gene lost 0 bases and the J gene lost 6 bases, with 6 bases spanning the gap. The CDR3 spans 13 residues. DNA for the CDR3: TGTGCCACCAGCAGAGACGTTAGCAATGAGCAGTTCTTC. Amino acid sequence: CATSRDVSNEQFF.

V usage is TRBV27 and J usage is TRBJ2-7, with D perhaps TRBD2 (6 bases). Trimming cost V 2 bases and J 0 bases, with 8 bases left between them. The length of the CDR3 is 14 residues. Germline V gene lookup returns CDR1 MNHEY and CDR2 SMNVEV (reference sequence). The CDR3 DNA reads TGTGCCAGCAGTTTAGGGGGGTTCTCCTACGAGCAGTACTTC. It codes for CASSLGGFSYEQYF.

The chain carries TRBV21-1 and TRBJ2-5; the table's D call of TRBD2 was not tested on the DNA. TRBV21-1 is annotated as a pseudogene. The CDR3 totals 13 residues. CDR3 nucleotides: TGTGCCAGCAGCCGGAGGAGTCAAGAGACCCAGTACTTC. Residues: CASSRRSQETQYF.

The CDR3 coding sequence is TGTGCCAGTAACCGCGACTTCGGCTCCTACGAGCAGTACTTC. Protein product: CASNRDFGSYEQYF. This chain connects TRBV19 to TRBJ2-7, with no clear D. This CDR3 has 14 amino acids. The germline V gene has CDR1 LNHDA and CDR2 SQIVND (reference sequence). With 7 bases removed from V and 0 bases from J, the gap between germline ends came to 13 bases.

This chain joins TRBV14 and TRBJ2-1; possibly TRBD2 for D (6 bases). Germline V gene sequence: CDR1 SGHDN, CDR2 FVKESK. This CDR3 has 16 amino acids. The V and J ends lost 0 bases and 2 bases respectively, with 11 bases between them. The DNA for the CDR3 is TGTGCCAGCAGCCAAGATCTGAGGGAGGCCTACAATGAGCAGTTCTTC. This gives the protein CASSQDLREAYNEQFF.

This clone has more than one count but fewer than ten. The J gene is TRBJ2-7, the V gene TRBV4-2, with 9 bases lining up with TRBD2. J was trimmed by 7 bases and V by 4 bases; bases with no gene match: 11. CDR3 length: 15 amino acids. The germline V gene has CDR1 LGHNA and CDR2 YNFKEQ. CDR3 nucleotides: TGTGCCAGCAGCCGGGAGGGCGGGAGGGCGATGGAGCAGTACTTC. Protein: CASSREGGRAMEQYF.

For this clone: At one end, the junction sequence differs from germline, possibly due to a read error. The chain combines TRBV7-9 with TRBJ2-1; 13 bases agree with TRBD2. The CDR3 spans 15 residues. Germline CDR1 reads SEHNR; CDR2 reads FQNEAQ (reference sequence). The CDR3 spells CSSSFTSGRGDEQFF. DNA of the CDR3: TGTTCCAGCAGCTTCACTAGCGGGAGGGGGGATGAGCAGTTCTTC.